Listed below are T cell receptor beta chains from one sample, sequenced in a study of T cell clonotyping in hematopoietic cell transplantation. Method: immunoSEQ multiplex PCR; TCRdb's copy keeps in-frame clones and lacks some. The sample carries 3,500 to 5,500 clones, about 74% recorded once. The specimen comprised PBMCs, sampled 100 days after allogeneic stem cell transplant. These receptors all come from a male patient between 60 and 69 years old who had an allogeneic stem cell transplant, so the T cells may come from the graft donor. Some clones in this sample may be carry-over from other donors' samples. Both conserved end residues are part of each CDR3. The order of the fields is J gene, clone size, V gene, D gene, CDR3 protein, CDR3 DNA. A D gene is named only where the DNA matches it firmly. Clone size appears in some rows only: once, few, many, or a class for an expanded clone.

TRBJ2-2,-,TRBV10-3,-,CAIRANTGELFF,TGTGCCATCAGGGCGAACACCGGGGAGCTGTTTTTT
TRBJ2-5,-,TRBV7-6,-,CASSLGALQETQYF,TGTGCCAGCAGCTTAGGGGCCTTACAAGAGACCCAGTACTTC
TRBJ2-3,-,TRBV11-1,TRBD1,CASSPGQGRDTQYF,TGTGCCAGCAGCCCTGGACAGGGGAGGGATACGCAGTATTTT
TRBJ1-5,-,TRBV7-2,-,CASSRGQSGAIQPQHF,TGTGCCAGCAGCCGAGGACAGTCGGGAGCAATTCAGCCCCAGCATTTT
TRBJ2-4,-,TRBV27,TRBD1,CASSKGGGASAKNIQYF,TGTGCCAGCAGTAAAGGGGGCGGAGCCTCTGCCAAAAACATTCAGTACTTC
TRBJ1-1,-,TRBV5-1,TRBD1,CASSLGGLGEAFF,TGCGCCAGCAGCTTAGGGGGCTTGGGTGAAGCTTTCTTT
TRBJ2-7,-,TRBV27,TRBD1,CASSPGQSYEQYF,TGTGCCAGCAGCCCGGGACAGTCCTACGAGCAGTACTTC
TRBJ2-3,-,TRBV5-4,-,CASSFPRGLGTDTQYF,TGTGCCAGCAGCTTTCCTAGGGGGTTGGGCACAGATACGCAGTATTTT
TRBJ1-1,-,TRBV25-1,TRBD1,CASRGQGKLGAFF,TGTGCCAGCAGAGGACAGGGAAAGTTGGGTGCTTTCTTT
TRBJ2-3,-,TRBV9,-,CASSVSSQDTQYF,TGTGCCAGCAGCGTGAGTAGCCAAGATACGCAGTATTTT
TRBJ1-1,-,TRBV19,-,CASTGTYTEAFF,TGTGCCAGTACGGGGACCTACACTGAAGCTTTCTTT
TRBJ1-3,-,TRBV4-2,-,CASSPPETAGNTIYF,TGTGCCAGCAGCCCACCGGAGACGGCTGGAAACACCATATATTTT
TRBJ2-1,-,TRBV19,TRBD2,CASSRGQLAGVSNEQFF,TGTGCCAGTAGTAGAGGCCAACTAGCGGGAGTCTCCAATGAGCAGTTCTTC
TRBJ2-2,-,TRBV6-5,-,CASREQVGELFF,TGTGCCAGCAGGGAGCAGGTCGGGGAGCTGTTTTTT
TRBJ1-5,-,TRBV6-4,-,CASSLNQPQHF,TGTGCCAGCAGTTTAAATCAGCCCCAGCATTTT
TRBJ1-2,-,TRBV14,TRBD1,CASSRDRAYGYTF,TGTGCCAGCAGCCGGGACAGGGCCTATGGCTACACCTTC
TRBJ1-2,-,TRBV23-1,-,CAGHWGDGYTF,TGCGCCGGGCACTGGGGGGATGGCTACACCTTC
TRBJ2-7,-,TRBV6-1,-,CASTPLWDGGYEQYF,TGTGCCAGCACCCCACTATGGGACGGTGGCTACGAGCAGTACTTC
TRBJ1-2,-,TRBV6-1,-,CASSQSLGGGYGYTF,TGTGCCAGCAGCCAGTCTTTAGGGGGGGGCTATGGCTACACCTTC
TRBJ1-4,-,TRBV2,-,CASSEFATNEKLFF,TGTGCCAGCAGCGAATTCGCAACTAATGAAAAACTGTTTTTT
TRBJ1-5,-,TRBV2,TRBD1,CASSRQGASQPQHF,TGTGCCAGCAGTAGACAGGGGGCAAGTCAGCCCCAGCATTTT
TRBJ2-4,few,TRBV2,-,CASSTGTPRGNIQYF,TGTGCCAGCAGCACCGGGACTCCCAGGGGAAACATTCAGTACTTC
TRBJ1-1,-,TRBV7-2,TRBD1,CASSFQGADTEAFF,TGTGCCAGCAGCTTTCAGGGGGCGGACACTGAAGCTTTCTTT
TRBJ2-1,-,TRBV27,TRBD2,CASSLFAGEGYNEQFF,TGTGCCAGCAGTTTATTTGCGGGAGAGGGCTACAATGAGCAGTTCTTC
TRBJ1-2,once,TRBV7-3,-,CASSLSAGQGYTF,TGTGCCAGCAGCTTAAGTGCAGGACAAGGCTACACCTTC
TRBJ1-2,-,TRBV6-5,-,CASSRPHPGLDGYTF,TGTGCCAGCAGCCGACCCCACCCCGGGCTCGACGGCTACACCTTC
TRBJ2-1,-,TRBV6-5,-,CASSSLGLNNEQFF,TGTGCCAGCAGTTCGCTAGGGCTGAACAATGAGCAGTTCTTC
TRBJ2-7,-,TRBV6-6,-,CASSYRVPPHEQYF,TGTGCCAGCAGTTATCGAGTTCCCCCCCACGAGCAGTACTTC